Here is one TCR beta chain with its context. Its recognized antigen is unknown. Base qualities are not at hand, and no much larger clone is one base apart. The sample contains more than one DNA sequence encoding this CDR3. Sequences SGHTA (CDR1) and FQGNSA (CDR2) are obtained from the germline V gene. The CDR3 runs 17 amino acids, cysteine and phenylalanine included. CDR3 DNA is the only sequence kept; it has 51 bases, read in frame from the first base. The junction carries 18 bases between V and J, which are trimmed by 3 bases and 4 bases respectively. This sample is drawn from a study of cytomegalovirus exposure and HLA in healthy donors (dated by TCRdb to the late 2010s). Broadly, across the study: According to an earlier analysis of several hundred of the donors, some 180 million T cells yielded 95 million to 140 million unique TCR beta sequences and more than 250 Gb of sequence data. An early release that covered around 590 HLA-typed donors contained around 300 gigabases of sequencing data and around 80 million unique TCR sequences. Of the 398 genotyped donors, 65% to 90% were placed in the genetic ancestry cluster associated with self-reported Caucasian donors. The study aimed to test whether signatures of past pathogen exposure could be identified by cataloging public T cell receptors. The study used immunosequencing to profile the T cell repertoires of approximately 640 subjects and linked those repertoires to cytomegalovirus serostatus. A separate validation cohort of about 110 different subjects was used in addition to the 666-subject first cohort. High-throughput TCR immunosequencing, statistical association of individual TCRs with disease status, and machine learning were combined to predict cytomegalovirus infection status. A later analysis re-analyzed previously published TCR beta repertoires from approximately 700 donors and added high-resolution HLA genotyping to study TCR occurrence patterns. Rather than drawing on any new phenotypic data, the later analysis identified candidate immune exposures from TCR beta sequences and the way those sequences occurred across donors. To decide whether each TCR beta V gene segment behaved as functional or pseudogenic, an earlier analysis of several hundred of the donors relied on high-throughput TCR beta sequencing. Donor age, sex, ethnicity and CMV serostatus were compiled alongside the repertoire data. A later genetic analysis used genome-wide SNP genotypes for 398 of the 666 donors, treating that subset as a discovery cohort. Every discovery cohort repertoire had been produced on one sequencing platform. HLA typing covered class I and class II loci at four-digit resolution. The number of donors typed differed by locus, with 629-630 for A, B, C, DRB1 and DQB1, more than 500 for DQA1, under 610 for DPA1, and some 440 for DPB1. Four to six DR-DQ haplotypes were handled as single units for association and clustering, since linkage in the cohort was strong. On average, 235,054 unique TCR beta nucleotide sequences were sequenced per donor among about 400 genotyped donors of the cohort, with about 17% of those sequences being non-productive. The research as a whole found: A later analysis found that HLA-associated TCR beta chains were more clonally expanded and had lower generation probabilities than equally common non-associated chains. V-gene and J-gene trimming of TCR beta chains was associated with a missense DCLRE1C variant in a later genetic analysis, and the association was replicated in an independent cohort. Broadly in line with IMGT annotations, most TCR beta V segments showed up in productive rearrangements about 87% or about 30% of the time in an earlier analysis of several hundred of the donors. Because the 87-base-pair reads could not distinguish some IMGT-functional V segments, including TRBV6-2 and TRBV6-3, those segments were excluded. The classifier was reported to diagnose cytomegalovirus status with high specificity and sensitivity in both the original cohort and the validation cohort. Compared with the roughly 670-donor mean, donors in an Asian-associated ancestry cluster had fewer N-insertions in productive TCRs, according to a later genetic analysis. At a false discovery rate of 0.05, a later analysis linked 16,000 or so TCR beta sequences to specific HLA alleles. CMV serostatus was the only immune exposure information available for the cohort. Most TCR sequences were observed very rarely across donors, whereas some public TCRs were present in many individuals. Sequencing depth was assumed to be roughly uniform across donors in the presence/absence analyses, though that assumption may not hold. Correlated functional status among segregating V segments might reflect linkage disequilibrium, but an unknown experimental factor could not be ruled out. The sequencing pipeline was judged likely to have produced a cluster of highly shared sequence variants as a technical artifact. Approximately 16 rarely observed V segments, including chromosome 9 orphons, were excluded from the earlier analysis of about 500 of the donors because counts were too low. This cohort had only TCR beta chains sequenced, and the lack of alpha or paired-chain data limited which features could be detected. According to a later analysis, TCR association rates differed among HLA loci, with DRB1 alleles showing the most associated TCRs and HLA-C alleles showing the fewest. Because HLA typing was missing for some donors at each locus, association tests included only the typed subset. The study listed approximately 150 TCR beta chains as associated with cytomegalovirus. A further reported finding was that TCR beta sequences accurately predicted the HLA-A and HLA-B alleles for most subjects in the first cohort. According to the authors, the approach could potentially be generalized to other disease states and immunological phenotypes. A later analysis reported that several top co-occurrence clusters appeared linked to parvovirus B19, influenza, CMV and Epstein-Barr virus. In vitro tests confirmed that a few of the cytomegalovirus-associated TCR beta chains recognize cytomegalovirus antigens. Most CMV-associated TCR beta chains appeared to be HLA-restricted in a later analysis, and the HLA associations seemed to be driven largely by CMV exposure. When HLA alleles, especially DR and DQ, strongly co-occurred, attributing TCR associations to individual alleles was difficult.

The library relied on the immunoSEQ multiplex PCR assay. For the multiplex PCR, a mixture combining 60 forward primers for TCR Vbeta segments and 13 reverse primers for TCR Jbeta segments was used. The CDR3 region of rearranged TCR beta genes was amplified from genomic DNA with a multiplex PCR assay. Amplified TCR beta libraries were sequenced as 87-base-pair reads on the Illumina HiSeq System. Processing in the source paper ran as follows. Across the roughly 600 repertoires, a later analysis counted roughly 84 million unique TCR beta chains, roughly 11 million of which were shared by at least two donors. A nearest-neighbor algorithm error-corrected the raw reads and collapsed the reads into unique sequences, merging closely related sequences to remove PCR and sequencing errors. V, D and J gene segments were assigned by aligning CDR3 sequences to IMGT reference sequences. For a sequence to be retained, a match of at least six nucleotides to both a V gene segment and a J gene segment was required. Rearrangements were called productive when the CDR3 lacked stop codons and stayed in frame with V and J; all others were non-productive. Following IMGT convention, CDR3 was defined as the stretch from the second conserved V-encoded cysteine up to the conserved J-encoded phenylalanine. Sequences without an unambiguous match to a single V gene segment were excluded from the earlier analysis of 450 to 650 of the donors. An earlier analysis of a few hundred of the donors classified V segments as functional when productive rearrangements were above 56.7% and as segregating when the standard deviation between donors was above 5%. A statistical classification framework was developed to diagnose cytomegalovirus status using the catalog of TCR beta chain sequences. V and J gene assignment, in a later analysis, came from comparing TCR nucleotide sequences with IMGT/GENE-DB human TR gene sequences. In a later analysis, CDR3 sequences and most-parsimonious VDJ recombination scenarios were assigned using the TCRdist pipeline. In a later analysis, every TCR beta chain was defined by the combination of its CDR3 amino acid sequence and its V-gene family, and reads without a unique V-gene family were dropped. A later analysis removed over 500 highly shared, low-generation-probability nucleotide sequences to deal with suspected cross-contamination and a sequencing artifact. A later analysis calculated a clonal expansion index for each public chain from normalized within-repertoire ranks of inferred template counts. In a later analysis, generation probabilities were computed with a VDJ recombination model fitted to out-of-frame rearrangements, and the resulting probabilities were checked against IGoR. In a later analysis, hypergeometric tests were used to score TCR-TCR, TCR-HLA and TCR-CMV co-occurrence, with a repertoire-size bias correction applied to TCR pairs. To estimate false discovery rates, a later analysis permuted the HLA or CMV assignments 20 times. In a later analysis, co-occurring TCRs were grouped using DBSCAN, and TCRdist sequence similarity was added for clustering within HLA-allele-positive subsets. Co-occurrence clustering excluded repertoires with fewer than 30,000 or more than 120,000 public chains, plus five with anomalous nucleotide sharing. TCRdb provides this immuneACCESS table in a form limited to in-frame rearrangements. Some clones are lacking; in checked studies, under half of them reflect an unresolved V gene, and why the rest are absent is not known. For V, J and clone size, that table is used; D and trimming come from the DNA. The sample profile shows roughly 92,000 clones; 81% of them were found once. The ten largest make up over 4% of the sample.

The cohort consisted of hundreds of healthy bone marrow donors. All cohort members were sampled while nominally healthy, although unrecorded immune exposures were likely present. The donor tested CMV seropositive and was one of the 289 seropositive cohort members. Each donor provided a peripheral blood sample, and peripheral blood mononuclear cells were used for TCR beta sequencing. The Qiagen DNeasy Blood Extraction Kit was used to extract genomic DNA from the blood cell samples. This clonotype originated in a woman aged 70-85 years in good health and CMV-seropositive. The rearrangement joined TRBV7-2 to TRBJ2-2; TRBD2 is perhaps the D gene, given 5 matching bases. Sequenced sample: PBMCs. This receptor carries the CDR3 CASSFLRAGGSTGELFF. The DNA is TGTGCCAGCAGCTTCCTCCGTGCCGGAGGAAGCACCGGGGAGCTGTTTTTT.